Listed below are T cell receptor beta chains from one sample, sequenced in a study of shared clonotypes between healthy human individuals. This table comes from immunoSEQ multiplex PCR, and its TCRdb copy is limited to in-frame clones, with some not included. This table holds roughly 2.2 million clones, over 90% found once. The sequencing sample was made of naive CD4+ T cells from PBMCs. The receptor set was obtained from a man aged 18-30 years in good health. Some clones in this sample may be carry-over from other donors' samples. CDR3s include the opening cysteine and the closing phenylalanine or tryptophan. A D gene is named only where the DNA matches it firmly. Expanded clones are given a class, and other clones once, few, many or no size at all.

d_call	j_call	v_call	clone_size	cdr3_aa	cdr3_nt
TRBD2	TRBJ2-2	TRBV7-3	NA	CASSLSTSGFVGELFF	TGTGCCAGCAGCTTAAGTACTAGCGGGTTCGTCGGGGAGCTGTTTTTT
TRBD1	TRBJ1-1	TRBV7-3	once	CASSLLDRGTEAFF	TGTGCCAGCAGCTTGCTAGACAGGGGAACTGAAGCTTTCTTT
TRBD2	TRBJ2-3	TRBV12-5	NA	CASASGGTDTQYF	TGTGCTAGTGCAAGCGGGGGGACAGATACGCAGTATTTT
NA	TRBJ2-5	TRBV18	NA	CASSPRGSPGETQYF	TGTGCCAGCTCCCCGAGAGGATCACCGGGGGAGACCCAGTACTTC
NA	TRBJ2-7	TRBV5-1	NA	CASSLAGEQYF	TGCGCCAGCAGCTTGGCGGGAGAGCAGTACTTC
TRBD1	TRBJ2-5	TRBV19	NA	CASSVYRGQETQYF	TGTGCCAGTAGTGTGTACAGGGGGCAAGAGACCCAGTACTTC
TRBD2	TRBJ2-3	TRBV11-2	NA	CASSLGTNTNTDTQYF	TGTGCCAGCAGCTTGGGGACTAATACTAACACAGATACGCAGTATTTT
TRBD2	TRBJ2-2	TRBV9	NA	CASSVAPSGRTGELFF	TGTGCCAGCAGCGTAGCTCCGAGCGGGAGGACCGGGGAGCTGTTTTTT
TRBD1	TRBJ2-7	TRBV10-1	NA	CASSTGTGYREQYF	TGCGCCAGCAGTACCGGGACAGGGTATCGCGAGCAGTACTTC
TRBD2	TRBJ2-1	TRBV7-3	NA	CASSSGLAGGHNEQFF	TGTGCCAGCAGCTCCGGACTAGCGGGAGGGCACAATGAGCAGTTCTTC
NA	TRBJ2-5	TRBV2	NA	CASGTTWTDRAEETQYF	TGTGCCAGCGGCACGACCTGGACGGATCGGGCTGAAGAGACCCAGTACTTC
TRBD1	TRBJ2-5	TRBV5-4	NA	CASSRDSQETQYF	TGTGCCAGCAGCAGGGACAGCCAAGAGACCCAGTACTTC
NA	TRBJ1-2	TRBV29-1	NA	CSVGGSNANYGYTF	TGCAGCGTTGGAGGGTCAAATGCTAACTATGGCTACACCTTC
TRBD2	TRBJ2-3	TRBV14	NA	CASSQARHGGSFTDTQYF	TGTGCCAGCAGCCAAGCGCGCCATGGCGGGAGCTTCACAGATACGCAGTATTTT
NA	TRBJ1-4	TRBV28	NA	CASSLRRREKLFF	TGTGCCAGCAGTTTACGGAGAAGAGAAAAACTGTTTTTT
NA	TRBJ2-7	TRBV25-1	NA	CASSVRGRGEQYF	TGTGCCAGCAGTGTACGGGGTAGGGGCGAGCAGTACTTC
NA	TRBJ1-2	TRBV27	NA	CASSLRDTYGYTF	TGTGCCAGCAGTTTAAGGGACACCTATGGCTACACCTTC
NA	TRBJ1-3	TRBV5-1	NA	CASSLGVASSGNTIYF	TGCGCCAGCAGCTTGGGGGTAGCGTCCTCTGGAAACACCATATATTTT
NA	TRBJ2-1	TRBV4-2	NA	CASSQVGGAYNEQFF	TGTGCCAGCAGCCAAGTGGGGGGAGCCTACAATGAGCAGTTCTTC
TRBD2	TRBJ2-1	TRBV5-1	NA	CASSWEGLAGVRGFF	TGCGCCAGCAGCTGGGAGGGACTAGCGGGAGTGCGCGGGTTCTTC
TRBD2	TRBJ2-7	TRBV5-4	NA	CASRPGTSVGYEQYF	TGTGCCAGCAGACCCGGGACTAGCGTGGGTTACGAGCAGTACTTC
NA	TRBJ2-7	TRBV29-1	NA	CSCWGGSSYEQYF	TGCAGCTGTTGGGGTGGGAGCTCCTACGAGCAGTACTTC
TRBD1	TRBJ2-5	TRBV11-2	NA	CASSRGQYQETQYF	TGTGCCAGCAGCCGGGGACAGTACCAAGAGACCCAGTACTTC
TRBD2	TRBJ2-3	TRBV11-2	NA	CASRFSAGGDTQYF	TGTGCCAGCAGGTTCTCCGCCGGGGGGGATACGCAGTATTTT
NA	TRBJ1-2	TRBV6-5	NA	CASSLEHNYGYTF	TGTGCCAGCAGTTTGGAGCATAACTATGGCTACACCTTC
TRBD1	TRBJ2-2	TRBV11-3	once	CASSLQGADTGELFF	TGTGCCAGCAGCCTGCAGGGGGCGGACACCGGGGAGCTGTTTTTT
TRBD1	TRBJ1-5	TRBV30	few	CAWRPGQSSNQPQHF	TGTGCCTGGCGACCGGGACAGTCCTCTAATCAGCCCCAGCATTTT
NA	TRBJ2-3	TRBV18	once	CASSPWGDTQYF	TGTGCCAGCTCACCATGGGGAGATACGCAGTATTTT
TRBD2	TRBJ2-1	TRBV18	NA	CASSRMVAGPGSSYNEQFF	TGTGCCAGCTCACGAATGGTAGCGGGACCCGGAAGTTCCTACAATGAGCAGTTCTTC
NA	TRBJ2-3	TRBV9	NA	CASSGLLRAGDTQYF	TGTGCCAGCAGCGGCCTCCTGAGGGCCGGAGATACGCAGTATTTT
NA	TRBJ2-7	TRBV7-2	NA	CASTTGYEQYF	TGTGCCAGCACCACAGGGTACGAGCAGTACTTC
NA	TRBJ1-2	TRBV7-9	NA	CASSLAQGSYGYTF	TGTGCCAGCAGCTTAGCGCAGGGTAGCTATGGCTACACCTTC
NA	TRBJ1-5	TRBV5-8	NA	CASSLVAGRQPQHF	TGTGCCAGCAGCTTGGTTGCCGGGCGGCAGCCCCAGCATTTT
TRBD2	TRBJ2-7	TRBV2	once	CASRKTSGAYEQYF	TGTGCCAGCAGGAAGACTAGCGGAGCCTACGAGCAGTACTTC
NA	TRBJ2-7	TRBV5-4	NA	CASSSGTNYEQYF	TGTGCCAGCAGCTCCGGGACCAACTACGAGCAGTACTTC
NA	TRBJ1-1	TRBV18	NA	CASSPDGTRGEAFF	TGTGCCAGCTCACCCGACGGAACAAGGGGAGAGGCTTTCTTT
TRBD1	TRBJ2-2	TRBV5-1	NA	CASSSTWAGQGASGELFF	TGCGCCAGCAGCTCCACTTGGGCGGGACAGGGGGCCTCCGGGGAGCTGTTTTTT
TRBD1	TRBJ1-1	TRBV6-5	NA	CASSVRGGWTEAFF	TGTGCCAGCAGCGTCAGGGGGGGTTGGACTGAAGCTTTCTTT
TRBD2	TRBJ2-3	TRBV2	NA	CASSEVTGGSDTQYF	TGTGCCAGCAGTGAAGTGACGGGAGGGTCAGATACGCAGTATTTT
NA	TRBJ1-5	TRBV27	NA	CASSLRRGPQPQHF	TGTGCCAGCAGTTTGCGTCGGGGACCTCAGCCCCAGCATTTT
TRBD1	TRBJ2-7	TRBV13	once	CASSLIAPGQGVRYEQYF	TGTGCCAGCAGCTTAATTGCCCCAGGACAGGGAGTCCGCTACGAGCAGTACTTC